The 12 T cell receptor beta chains in this list originate from one sample, sequenced in a study of blood T cell repertoires in COVID-19. TCRdb's copy holds only in-frame clones and misses some; the assay was immunoSEQ multiplex PCR. The sample lists fewer than 300,000 clones, around nine tenths seen once, with about 10% in the top ten. The sequencing sample was made of peripheral blood. The receptors derive from a middle-aged man who had recovered from COVID-19.

The chain carries TRBV9 and TRBJ2-7; 9 nucleotides agree with TRBD2. The CDR3 extends over 14 amino acids. Trimming cost V 4 bases and J 6 bases; bases outside gene matches: 8. CDR1 is SGDLS, CDR2 YYNGEE, per germline. CDR3 nucleotides: TGTGCCAGCAGCCCTAGACTAGCGGCCGGCGAGCAGTACTTC. Translating it yields CASSPRLAAGEQYF.

This rearrangement joins TRBV27 to TRBJ1-2; 8 bases line up with TRBD1. The CDR3 consists of 15 residues. The J segment lost 4 bases and the V segment lost 4 bases, leaving 8 bases of the junction unmatched. Per the germline V gene, CDR1 is MNHEY and CDR2 is SMNVEV (reference sequence). CDR3 loop: CASSSSGGAGYGYTF. The CDR3 DNA reads as TGTGCCAGCAGTTCATCAGGGGGCGCGGGCTATGGCTACACCTTC.

Only one count was recorded for this clone. The chain uses TRBV5-6 and TRBJ2-3; D is ambiguous. V was trimmed by 6 bases and J by 2 bases, leaving 19 bases between them. From germline, CDR1 is SGHDT and CDR2 YYEEEE. The CDR3 contains 16 residues. This CDR3 reads CASKIGRITFTDTQYF. CDR3 in DNA: TGTGCCAGCAAAATTGGCAGGATAACTTTCACAGATACGCAGTATTTT. Full variable domain (missing parts from reference TRBV5-6 and TRBJ2-3): DAGVTQSPTHLIKTRGQQVTLRCSPKSGHDTVSWYQQALGQGPQFIFQYYEEEERQRGNFPDRFSGHQFPNYSSELNVNALLLGDSALYLCASKIGRITFTDTQYFGPGTRLTVL.

V usage is TRBV11-2 and J usage is TRBJ1-2, with D perhaps matching TRBD1 (6 bases). The germline V and J ends were trimmed by 5 bases and 7 bases, with 17 bases remaining between them. Germline V gene sequence: CDR1 SGHAT, CDR2 FQNNGV. The CDR3 runs to 14 residues. In DNA form, the CDR3 reads TGTGCCAGCAGCCCTAGCACAGGGTCGGCTGGCTACACCTTC. Its translation: CASSPSTGSAGYTF.

The CDR3 reads CASSPTGQGAGVGYTF. The CDR3 DNA is TGTGCCAGCAGCCCGACAGGACAGGGGGCGGGGGTTGGCTACACCTTC. This sequence joins TRBV7-9 and TRBJ1-2; TRBD1 aligns across 11 bases. V lost 5 bases and J lost 7; bases outside the gene matches: 12. Germline assignment: CDR1 SEHNR and CDR2 FQNEAQ (reference sequence). This CDR3 is built from 16 residues.

This chain uses TRBV11-2 with TRBJ2-1; tentatively, D is TRBD2 (6 bases). The CDR3 has 14 residues. V was pared by 1 base and J by 4 bases, with 8 bases between. The germline V gene encodes CDR1 SGHAT and CDR2 FQNNGV. This CDR3 reads CASSLVGSYNEQFF. As DNA, the CDR3 is TGTGCCAGCAGCTTAGTCGGGAGTTACAATGAGCAGTTCTTC.

The chain employs TRBV9 and TRBJ2-3; maybe TRBD2 (6 bases). The CDR3 loop spans 15 amino acids. CDR1 and CDR2 from the germline V gene are SGDLS and YYNGEE. Trimming took 1 base from V and 4 from J, leaving 13 bases between them. DNA of the CDR3: TGTGCCAGCAGCGTATCCGGGAGTCTCCCAGATACGCAGTATTTT. It specifies CASSVSGSLPDTQYF.

The chain uses TRBV7-2 and TRBJ1-2; TRBD1 matches at 12 bases. CDR1 and CDR2 from the germline V gene are SGHTA and FQGNSA. This CDR3 is 15 amino acids long. With V trimmed by 4 bases and J by 7 bases, 7 bases remained unmatched. The CDR3 region has the DNA TGTGCCAGCAGCTCCGCCGGGACAGGGGGCCGTGGCTACACCTTC. Translation gives CASSSAGTGGRGYTF.

The J gene is TRBJ2-5, the V gene TRBV3-1 (or the pseudogene TRBV3-2); D is possibly TRBD2 (5 bases). Trimming took 3 bases from V and 4 from J, leaving 18 bases between them. The CDR3 consists of 16 residues. The germline gives CDR1 LGHDT, CDR2 YNNKEL (reference sequence). The CDR3 coding sequence is TGTGCCAGCAGCCAGTACCCCCGGGAAAAACTAGAGACCCAGTACTTC. It yields the protein CASSQYPREKLETQYF.

CDR3 DNA: TGTGCCTCGGCGGGGCTATCTAGCACAGATACGCAGTATTTT. Its translation is CASAGLSSTDTQYF. This rearrangement joins TRBV7-9 to TRBJ2-3; tentative D call: TRBD2 (6 bases). Germline CDR1 is SEHNR and CDR2 is FQNEAQ (reference sequence). The CDR3 contains 14 residues. V lost 11 bases and J 0 bases, leaving 15 bases between the germline ends. Full variable domain (remainder filled in from reference TRBV7-9 and TRBJ2-3): DTGVSQNPRHKITKRGQNVTFRCDPISEHNRLYWYRQTLGQGPEFLTYFQNEAQLEKSRLLSDRFSAERPKGSFSTLEIQRTEQGDSAMYLCASAGLSSTDTQYFGPGTRLTVL.

This chain uses TRBV18 with TRBJ1-1, with D maybe TRBD1 (5 bases). The germline V gene has CDR1 KGHSH and CDR2 LQKENI. Trimming removed 3 bases at V and 7 bases at J, with 18 bases between. The CDR3 length is 15 residues. The CDR3 spells CASSPRLRGAGEAFF. For the CDR3, the DNA is TGTGCCAGCTCACCGAGATTAAGGGGCGCTGGTGAAGCTTTCTTT.

CDR3 protein: CASSFSPATNEKLFF. CDR3 DNA: TGTGCCAGCAGTTTCTCGCCGGCAACTAATGAAAAACTGTTTTTT. The chain is built from TRBV6-6 and TRBJ1-4; D unclear. V dropped 4 bases and J dropped 0 bases, with 9 bases sitting between them. This CDR3 has 15 amino acids. Germline CDR1 reads MNHNY; CDR2 reads SVGAGI (reference sequence).